The rows below give T cell receptor beta chains drawn from one sample of a study of blood T cell repertoires in COVID-19. The data were produced by immunoSEQ multiplex PCR, yet TCRdb's version contains in-frame clones alone and is incomplete. Of 30,000 or so clones listed, about four fifths are singletons. The sequenced material came from peripheral blood. The origin of the receptors is a man at least 80 years old with active COVID-19. CDR3s include the opening cysteine and the closing phenylalanine or tryptophan. The D gene is left open where the match is weak. Only some rows state a clone size, as once, few, many or a class for expanded clones.

>-|TRBJ1-6|-|TRBV25-1
TGTGCCAGCAGTGAATTTGAGAATTCACCCCTCCACTTT
CASSEFENSPLHF
>-|TRBJ1-4|TRBD1|TRBV5-1
TGCGCCAGCAGCTTGGGCGGACAGGTCGGGGAAAAACTGTTTTTT
CASSLGGQVGEKLFF
>few|TRBJ1-6|-|TRBV5-4
TGTGCCAGCAGCTTGGGCGGGGGGCTGACGAATTCACCCCTCCACTTT
CASSLGGGLTNSPLHF
>-|TRBJ2-3|TRBD2|TRBV19
TGTGCCAGTAGTAAAGGGACTAGCGGGGGATGGAACACGCAGTATTTT
CASSKGTSGGWNTQYF
>-|TRBJ1-6|-|TRBV19
TGTGCCACCCAGGACACCTATAATTCACCCCTCCACTTT
CATQDTYNSPLHF
>-|TRBJ2-1|TRBD2|TRBV7-8
TGTGCCAGCAGCTTAGTAGCGGGGGGGAGCTCCTACAATGAGCAGTTCTTC
CASSLVAGGSSYNEQFF
>few|TRBJ2-7|-|TRBV28
TGTGCCAGCAGTTTGGGGCTTCTCGAGGTATACGAGCAGTACTTC
CASSLGLLEVYEQYF
>-|TRBJ1-5|-|TRBV19
TGTGCCAGTAGTAGTAGCACGGGCAATCAGCCCCAGCATTTT
CASSSSTGNQPQHF
>-|TRBJ2-3|TRBD2|TRBV10-3
TGTGCCATCAGTGGGCCGGCGGGGGTCTCCGCAGATACGCAGTATTTT
CAISGPAGVSADTQYF
>-|TRBJ2-5|-|TRBV9
TGTGCCAGCAGCCCATCGGTGGCGGTGGAGACCCAGTACTTC
CASSPSVAVETQYF
>-|TRBJ2-7|TRBD1|TRBV15
TGTGCCACCAGCAGGAACCGGGACAGGGGTACCCGTGCCTACGAGCAGTACTTC
CATSRNRDRGTRAYEQYF
>once|TRBJ2-2|TRBD1|TRBV2
TGTGCCAGCAGTAAGGGACAGGCTGCCGGGGAGCTGTTTTTT
CASSKGQAAGELFF
>-|TRBJ2-3|TRBD2|TRBV12-3/TRBV12-4
TGTGCCAGCAGTTTGGGCGGGGAGGGTGCGCAGTATTTT
CASSLGGEGAQYF
>-|TRBJ2-1|TRBD2|TRBV5-4
TGTGCCAGCAGCTTGGCTAGCGGGGGACTCAATGAGCAGTTCTTC
CASSLASGGLNEQFF
>once|TRBJ1-3|-|TRBV29-1
TGCAGCGTCTACAGCTCTGGAAACACCATATATTTT
CSVYSSGNTIYF
>-|TRBJ1-4|-|TRBV9
TGTGCCAGCAGCAGACTTCTGAATGAAAAACTGTTTTTT
CASSRLLNEKLFF
>-|TRBJ2-3|-|TRBV12-3/TRBV12-4
TGTGCCAGCAGTTTAATAACAGATACGCAGTATTTT
CASSLITDTQYF
>-|TRBJ2-1|TRBD2|TRBV5-3
TGTGCCAGAAGCTTGGAAATTCTAGCGGAGAATGAGCAGTTCTTC
CARSLEILAENEQFF
>-|TRBJ1-1|TRBD1|TRBV19
TGTGGGACAGGGTACACTGAAGCTTTCTTT
CGTGYTEAFF
>-|TRBJ2-7|-|TRBV30
TGTGCCTGGAAGTATTCGGGCTACGAGCAGTACTTC
CAWKYSGYEQYF
>-|TRBJ1-2|TRBD1|TRBV5-1
TGCGCCAGCAGCCTGGACAGGGGGGCTGGCTACACCTTC
CASSLDRGAGYTF
>-|TRBJ1-5|-|TRBV5-1
TGCGCCAGCAGCTTAACAGGCGATCAGCCCCAGCATTTT
CASSLTGDQPQHF
>-|TRBJ1-2|TRBD1|TRBV5-1
TGCGCCAGCAGCCCTTCGACAGGGCTGTATGGCTACACCTTC
CASSPSTGLYGYTF
>-|TRBJ2-5|TRBD2|TRBV5-1
TGCGCCAGCAGAATAGCGGGGGGGCCAGAGACCCAGTACTTC
CASRIAGGPETQYF
>-|TRBJ2-2|TRBD2|TRBV5-1
TGCGCCAGCAGCCTGAAGAGGACTAGCGGGGAGGGGGAGCTGTTTTTT
CASSLKRTSGEGELFF
>-|TRBJ1-6|-|TRBV3-1/TRBV3-2
TGTGCCAGCAGCCAAGGGCAGGGGAATTATTCACCCCTCCACTTT
CASSQGQGNYSPLHF
>-|TRBJ1-2|-|TRBV4-1
TGCGCCAGCAGCCAAGGCTTACGGAACTATGGCTACACCTTC
CASSQGLRNYGYTF
>-|TRBJ1-2|TRBD1|TRBV25-1
TGTGCCAGCACCAGGACAGGCTATGGCTACACCTTC
CASTRTGYGYTF
>-|TRBJ1-5|-|TRBV11-2
TGTGCCAGCAGCTTGGGGGGAATTAGCAATCAGCCCCAGCATTTT
CASSLGGISNQPQHF
>-|TRBJ2-5|TRBD2|TRBV4-1
TGCGCCAGCAGCCAAGAATGGGAGGGCTTCCAAGAGACCCAGTACTTC
CASSQEWEGFQETQYF
>-|TRBJ2-7|-|TRBV14
TGTGCCAGCAGCCGCGGGACAGTACCCTACGAGCAGTACTTC
CASSRGTVPYEQYF
>-|TRBJ2-7|TRBD1|TRBV5-5
TGTGCCAGCAGACCCGGACAGGGGGCGATCAACGAGCAGTACTTC
CASRPGQGAINEQYF
>-|TRBJ1-5|-|TRBV2
TGTGCCAGCACCCCCGAATACTATAGCAATCAGCCCCAGCATTTT
CASTPEYYSNQPQHF
>few|TRBJ2-3|TRBD1|TRBV7-6
TGTGCCAGCAGCTTAGGGCAGGGGGCCTTCACAGATACGCAGTATTTT
CASSLGQGAFTDTQYF
>once|TRBJ1-3|-|TRBV7-6
TGTGCCAGCAGCTTAGCTGAACTCTCTGGAAACACCATATATTTT
CASSLAELSGNTIYF
>-|TRBJ2-3|-|TRBV29-1
TGCAGCGCTTTGGGGGCCGGCTCAGATACGCAGTATTTT
CSALGAGSDTQYF
>-|TRBJ2-5|TRBD1|TRBV5-1
TGCGCCAGCTCGACAGGGGGCGCGGGAGAGACCCAGTACTTC
CASSTGGAGETQYF
>-|TRBJ2-1|TRBD2|TRBV7-2
TGTGCCAGCAGCTTTCTAGCGGGGGGCCTCTACAATGAGCAGTTCTTC
CASSFLAGGLYNEQFF
>medium-sized|TRBJ1-4|-|TRBV24-1
TGTGCCACCAGTGATAATACAGGTTGGGTAAATGAAAAACTGTTTTTT
CATSDNTGWVNEKLFF
>few|TRBJ1-6|-|TRBV6-2/TRBV6-3
TGTGCCAGCAGTTACTCGAGGGCTTCACCCCTCCACTTT
CASSYSRASPLHF